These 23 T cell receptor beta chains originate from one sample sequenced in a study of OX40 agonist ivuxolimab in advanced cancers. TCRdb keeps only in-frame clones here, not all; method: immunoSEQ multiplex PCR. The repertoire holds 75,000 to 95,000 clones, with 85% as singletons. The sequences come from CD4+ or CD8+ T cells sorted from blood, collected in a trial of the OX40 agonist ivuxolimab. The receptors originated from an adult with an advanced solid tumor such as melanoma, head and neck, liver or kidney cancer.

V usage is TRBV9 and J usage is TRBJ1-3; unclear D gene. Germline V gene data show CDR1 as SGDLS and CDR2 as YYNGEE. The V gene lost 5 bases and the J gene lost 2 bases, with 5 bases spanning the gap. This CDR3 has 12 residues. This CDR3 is CASRSTGNTIYF. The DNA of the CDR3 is TGTGCCAGCAGGTCGACTGGAAACACCATATATTTT. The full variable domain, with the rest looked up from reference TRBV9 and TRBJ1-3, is DSGVTQTPKHLITATGQRVTLRCSPRSGDLSVYWYQQSLDQGLQFLIQYYNGEERAKGNILERFSAQQFPDLHSELNLSSLELGDSALYFCASRSTGNTIYFGEGSWLTVV.

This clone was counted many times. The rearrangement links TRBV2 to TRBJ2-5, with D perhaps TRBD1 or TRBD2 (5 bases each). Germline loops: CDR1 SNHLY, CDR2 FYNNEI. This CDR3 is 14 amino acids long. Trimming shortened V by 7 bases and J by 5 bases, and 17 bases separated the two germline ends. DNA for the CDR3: TGTGCCAGCAACTTCCTGGGGGTTGAGGAGACCCAGTACTTC. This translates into CASNFLGVEETQYF.

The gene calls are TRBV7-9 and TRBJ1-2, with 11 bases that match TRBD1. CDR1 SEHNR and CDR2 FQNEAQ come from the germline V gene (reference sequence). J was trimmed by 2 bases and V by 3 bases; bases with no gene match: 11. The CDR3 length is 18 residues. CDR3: CASSFSGTGGQPNYGYTF. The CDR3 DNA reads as TGTGCCAGCAGCTTTTCCGGGACAGGGGGACAACCCAACTATGGCTACACCTTC.

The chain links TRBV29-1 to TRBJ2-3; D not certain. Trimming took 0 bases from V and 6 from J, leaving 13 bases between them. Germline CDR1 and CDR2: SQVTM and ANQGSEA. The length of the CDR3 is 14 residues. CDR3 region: CSVEDGLFKDTQYF. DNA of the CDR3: TGCAGCGTTGAAGATGGGCTCTTCAAGGATACGCAGTATTTT.

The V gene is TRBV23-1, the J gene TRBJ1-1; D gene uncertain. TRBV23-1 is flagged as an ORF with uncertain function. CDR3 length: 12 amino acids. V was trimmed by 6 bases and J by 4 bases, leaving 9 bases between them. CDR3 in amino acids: CASRARVTEAFF. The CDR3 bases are TGCGCCAGCAGGGCGAGGGTCACTGAAGCTTTCTTT.

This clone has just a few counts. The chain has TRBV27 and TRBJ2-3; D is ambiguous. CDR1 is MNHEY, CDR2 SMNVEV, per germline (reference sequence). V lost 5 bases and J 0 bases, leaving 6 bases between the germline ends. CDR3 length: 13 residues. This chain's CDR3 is CASSQTSTDTQYF. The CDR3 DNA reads TGTGCCAGCAGTCAAACTAGCACAGATACGCAGTATTTT.

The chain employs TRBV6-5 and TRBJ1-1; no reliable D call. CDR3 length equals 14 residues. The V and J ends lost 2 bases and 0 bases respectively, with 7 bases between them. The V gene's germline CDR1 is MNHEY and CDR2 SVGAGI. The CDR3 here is CASSYRYMNTEAFF. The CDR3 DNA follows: TGTGCCAGCAGTTACCGTTACATGAACACTGAAGCTTTCTTT.

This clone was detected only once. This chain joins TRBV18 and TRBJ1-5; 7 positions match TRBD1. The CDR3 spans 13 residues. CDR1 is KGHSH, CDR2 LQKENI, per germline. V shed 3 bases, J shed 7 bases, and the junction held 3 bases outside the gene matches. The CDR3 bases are TGTGCCAGCTCACCCGACAGGGACCAGCCCCAGCATTTT. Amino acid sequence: CASSPDRDQPQHF.

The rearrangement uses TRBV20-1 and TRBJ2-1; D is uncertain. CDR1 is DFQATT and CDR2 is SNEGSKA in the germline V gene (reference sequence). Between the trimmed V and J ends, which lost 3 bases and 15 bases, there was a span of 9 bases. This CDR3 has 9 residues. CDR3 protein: CSARNPPFF. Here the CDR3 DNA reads TGCAGTGCTAGGAACCCCCCGTTCTTC.

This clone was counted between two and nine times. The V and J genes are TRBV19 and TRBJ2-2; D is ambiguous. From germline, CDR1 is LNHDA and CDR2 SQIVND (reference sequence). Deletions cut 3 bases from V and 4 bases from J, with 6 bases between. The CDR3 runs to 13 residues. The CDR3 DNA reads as TGTGCCAGTAGTATCTCGGTCACCGGGGAGCTGTTTTTT. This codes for CASSISVTGELFF.

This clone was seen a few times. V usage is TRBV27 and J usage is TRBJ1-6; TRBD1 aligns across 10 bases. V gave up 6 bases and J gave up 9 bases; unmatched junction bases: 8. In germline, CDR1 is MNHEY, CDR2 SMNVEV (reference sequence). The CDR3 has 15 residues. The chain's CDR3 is CASSLAGQGFSPLHF. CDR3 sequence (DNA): TGTGCCAGCAGCCTAGCGGGACAGGGGTTTTCACCCCTCCACTTT.

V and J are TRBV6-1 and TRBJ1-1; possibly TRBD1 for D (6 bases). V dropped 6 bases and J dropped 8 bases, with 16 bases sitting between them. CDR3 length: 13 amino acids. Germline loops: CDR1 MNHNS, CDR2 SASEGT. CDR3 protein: CASSPLGTSEAFF. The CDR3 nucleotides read TGTGCCAGCAGCCCCTTAGGGACATCAGAAGCTTTCTTT.

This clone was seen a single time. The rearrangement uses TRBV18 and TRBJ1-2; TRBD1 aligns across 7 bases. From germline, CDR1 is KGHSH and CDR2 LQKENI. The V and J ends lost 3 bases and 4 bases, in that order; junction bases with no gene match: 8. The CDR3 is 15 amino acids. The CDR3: CASSPSRDSSYGYTF. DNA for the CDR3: TGTGCCAGCTCACCCTCCCGGGACAGTAGCTATGGCTACACCTTC.

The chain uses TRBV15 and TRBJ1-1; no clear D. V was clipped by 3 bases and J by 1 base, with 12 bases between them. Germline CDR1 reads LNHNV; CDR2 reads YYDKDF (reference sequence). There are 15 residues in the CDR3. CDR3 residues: CATSRSSGPNTEAFF. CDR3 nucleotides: TGTGCCACCAGCAGGAGTTCGGGCCCGAACACTGAAGCTTTCTTT.

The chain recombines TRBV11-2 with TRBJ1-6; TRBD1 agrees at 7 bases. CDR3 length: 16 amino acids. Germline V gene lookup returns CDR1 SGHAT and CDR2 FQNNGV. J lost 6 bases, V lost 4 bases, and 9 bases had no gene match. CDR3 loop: CASSSVKGASNSPLHF. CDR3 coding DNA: TGTGCCAGCAGCTCAGTTAAGGGGGCAAGTAATTCACCCCTCCACTTT.

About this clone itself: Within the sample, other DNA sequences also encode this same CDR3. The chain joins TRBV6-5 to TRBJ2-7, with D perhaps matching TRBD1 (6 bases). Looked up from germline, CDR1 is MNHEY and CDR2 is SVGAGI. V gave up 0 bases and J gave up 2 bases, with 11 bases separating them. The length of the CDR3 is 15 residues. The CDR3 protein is CASSYSIGGAYEQYF. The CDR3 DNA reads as TGTGCCAGCAGTTACTCGATAGGGGGAGCCTACGAGCAGTACTTC.

Here the CDR3 DNA reads TGTGCCTGGAGTGTACGTTCAGGTACAGAGACCCAGTACTTC. Its translation is CAWSVRSGTETQYF. The chain combines TRBV30 with TRBJ2-5; D unclear. Trimming took off 0 bases at V and 4 bases at J, with 12 bases between the two ends. The germline gives CDR1 GTSNPN, CDR2 SVGIG (reference sequence). This CDR3 region has 14 residues.

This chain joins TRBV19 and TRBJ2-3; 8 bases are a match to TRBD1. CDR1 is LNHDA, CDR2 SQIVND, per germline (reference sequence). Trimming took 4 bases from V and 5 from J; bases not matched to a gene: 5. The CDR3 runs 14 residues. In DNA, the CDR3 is TGTGCCAGTAGTAACCGGGGGACAGGAGATACGCAGTATTTT. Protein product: CASSNRGTGDTQYF.

In DNA form, the CDR3 reads TGTGCCATCAGCCGGGACAGGGTGCTGTGGGAGCAGTACTTC. This gives the protein CAISRDRVLWEQYF. The chain is built from TRBV10-3 and TRBJ2-7, with 9 bases identical to TRBD1. V was clipped by 6 bases and J by 7 bases; unmatched bases: 10. CDR1 ENHRY and CDR2 SYGVKD come from the germline V gene. The CDR3 is made up of 14 amino acids.

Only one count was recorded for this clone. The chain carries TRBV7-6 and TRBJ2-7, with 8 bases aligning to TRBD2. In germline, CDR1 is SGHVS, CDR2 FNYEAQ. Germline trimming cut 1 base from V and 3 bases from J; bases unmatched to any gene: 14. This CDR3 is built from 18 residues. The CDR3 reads CASSLGRASGSEVYEQYF. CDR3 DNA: TGTGCCAGCAGCTTAGGGCGGGCGAGCGGGAGTGAGGTCTACGAGCAGTACTTC. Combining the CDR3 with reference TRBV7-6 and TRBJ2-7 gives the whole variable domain GAGVSQSPRYKVTKRGQDVALRCDPISGHVSLYWYRQALGQGPEFLTYFNYEAQQDKSGLPNDRFSAERPEGSISTLTIQRTEQRDSAMYRCASSLGRASGSEVYEQYFGPGTRLTVT.

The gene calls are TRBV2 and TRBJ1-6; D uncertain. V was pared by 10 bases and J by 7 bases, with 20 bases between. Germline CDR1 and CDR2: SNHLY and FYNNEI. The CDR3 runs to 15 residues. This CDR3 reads CATTPNRGGNSPLHF. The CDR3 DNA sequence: TGTGCCACCACTCCAAACCGGGGAGGGAATTCACCCCTCCACTTT.

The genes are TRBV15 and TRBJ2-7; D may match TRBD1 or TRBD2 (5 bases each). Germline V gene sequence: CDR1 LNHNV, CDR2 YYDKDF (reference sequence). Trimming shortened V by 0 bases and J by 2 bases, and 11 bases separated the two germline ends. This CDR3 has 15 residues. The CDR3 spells CATSRDGDGAYEQYF. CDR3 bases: TGTGCCACCAGCAGAGATGGGGACGGAGCCTACGAGCAGTACTTC. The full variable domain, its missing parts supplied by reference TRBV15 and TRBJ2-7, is DAMVIQNPRYQVTQFGKPVTLSCSQTLNHNVMYWYQQKSSQAPKLLFHYYDKDFNNEADTPDNFQSRRPNTSFCFLDIRSPGLGDTAMYLCATSRDGDGAYEQYFGPGTRLTVT.

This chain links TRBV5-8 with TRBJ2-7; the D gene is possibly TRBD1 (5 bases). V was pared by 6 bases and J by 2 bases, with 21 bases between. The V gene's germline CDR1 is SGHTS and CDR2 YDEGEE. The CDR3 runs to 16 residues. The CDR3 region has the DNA TGTGCCAGCACCAGGAGCGTTGGGGCGCCTACCTACGAGCAGTACTTC. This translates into CASTRSVGAPTYEQYF.